This is a list of T cell receptor beta chains from one sample in a study of cytomegalovirus exposure and HLA in healthy donors. Assay used: immunoSEQ multiplex PCR; TCRdb lists only in-frame clones, some missing. The sample consists of 130,000 or so clones, around four fifths of them appearing once. Source material: PBMCs. The receptors shown here come from a man aged 35 to 55 in good health and CMV-seronegative. CDR3s include the opening cysteine and the closing phenylalanine or tryptophan. A D gene is named only where the DNA matches it firmly. Clone size appears in some rows only: once, few, many, or a class for an expanded clone.

V: TRBV19; D: TRBD1; J: TRBJ1-2; length: 16; size: .; CDR3: CASSPRSGQGAYGYTF; DNA: TGTGCCAGTAGCCCCCGATCGGGACAGGGGGCTTACGGCTACACCTTC
V: TRBV5-6; D: TRBD2; J: TRBJ2-1; length: 16; size: .; CDR3: CASSLRAGGLYNEQFF; DNA: TGTGCCAGCAGCTTGCGAGCGGGGGGACTCTACAATGAGCAGTTCTTC
V: TRBV29-1; D: TRBD2; J: TRBJ2-1; length: 12; size: .; CDR3: CSVGTSNDEQFF; DNA: TGCAGCGTTGGGACTAGCAACGATGAGCAGTTCTTC
V: TRBV19; D: TRBD1; J: TRBJ2-7; length: 13; size: .; CDR3: CASSAQGVGEQYF; DNA: TGTGCCAGTAGTGCACAGGGGGTGGGAGAGCAGTACTTC
V: TRBV5-1; D: .; J: TRBJ2-7; length: 14; size: .; CDR3: CASSYGDSSYEQYF; DNA: TGCGCCAGCAGCTATGGTGACAGCTCCTACGAGCAGTACTTC
V: TRBV2; D: .; J: TRBJ2-6; length: 15; size: .; CDR3: CASSERAVGANVLTF; DNA: TGTGCCAGCAGTGAGCGGGCAGTCGGGGCCAACGTCCTGACTTTC
V: TRBV2; D: .; J: TRBJ2-7; length: 13; size: once; CDR3: CASSPPLSYEQYF; DNA: TGTGCCAGCAGTCCTCCTCTCTCCTACGAGCAGTACTTC
V: TRBV4-1; D: .; J: TRBJ1-2; length: 14; size: once; CDR3: CASSQGQINYGYTF; DNA: TGCGCCAGCAGCCAAGGACAGATAAACTATGGCTACACCTTC
V: TRBV2; D: TRBD1; J: TRBJ1-4; length: 18; size: .; CDR3: CASSEALKPGQGNEKLFF; DNA: TGTGCCAGCAGTGAAGCGCTTAAACCGGGACAGGGAAATGAAAAACTGTTTTTT
V: TRBV2; D: .; J: TRBJ2-5; length: 16; size: once; CDR3: CASTEGVGRYQETQYF; DNA: TGTGCCAGCACCGAGGGGGTAGGACGGTACCAAGAGACCCAGTACTTC
V: TRBV6-6; D: TRBD1; J: TRBJ2-7; length: 12; size: .; CDR3: CASSPTGDEQYF; DNA: TGTGCCAGCAGCCCAACAGGGGACGAGCAGTACTTC
V: TRBV11-2; D: .; J: TRBJ1-3; length: 15; size: .; CDR3: CASSLGAGAGNTIYF; DNA: TGTGCCAGCAGCTTAGGGGCAGGGGCTGGAAACACCATATATTTT
V: TRBV29-1; D: .; J: TRBJ1-1; length: 13; size: .; CDR3: CSGGSGWGTEAFF; DNA: TGCAGCGGGGGTTCGGGGTGGGGCACTGAAGCTTTCTTT
V: TRBV6-5; D: .; J: TRBJ2-1; length: 13; size: .; CDR3: CASSQTDYNEQFF; DNA: TGTGCCAGCAGTCAGACAGACTACAATGAGCAGTTCTTC
V: TRBV25-1; D: TRBD1; J: TRBJ1-5; length: 15; size: .; CDR3: CASSAGGLGNQPQHF; DNA: TGTGCCAGCAGTGCAGGGGGACTCGGCAATCAGCCCCAGCATTTT
V: TRBV27; D: .; J: TRBJ2-1; length: 12; size: .; CDR3: CASSPVGNEQFF; DNA: TGTGCCAGCAGCCCGGTCGGGAATGAGCAGTTCTTC
V: TRBV7-2; D: TRBD1; J: TRBJ1-2; length: 12; size: .; CDR3: CASSSGGYGYTF; DNA: TGTGCCAGCAGCTCAGGGGGGTATGGCTACACCTTC
V: TRBV7-6; D: .; J: TRBJ1-4; length: 18; size: .; CDR3: CASSAVGERDPRPYRMFF; DNA: TGTGCCAGCAGCGCGGTAGGGGAAAGAGACCCCCGACCGTACCGAATGTTTTTT
V: TRBV7-6; D: TRBD2; J: TRBJ2-7; length: 15; size: .; CDR3: CASSLMAAGGGEQYF; DNA: TGTGCCAGCAGCTTAATGGCAGCGGGGGGTGGCGAGCAGTACTTC
V: TRBV7-9; D: TRBD1; J: TRBJ2-5; length: 15; size: few; CDR3: CASSERQGVIETQYF; DNA: TGTGCCAGCAGCGAGAGACAGGGTGTAATAGAGACCCAGTACTTC
V: TRBV9; D: .; J: TRBJ1-5; length: 14; size: .; CDR3: CASSAGGDHQPQHF; DNA: TGTGCCAGCAGCGCTGGAGGGGATCATCAGCCCCAGCATTTT
V: TRBV15; D: TRBD1; J: TRBJ2-3; length: 16; size: .; CDR3: CATSREGQGWADTQYF; DNA: TGTGCCACCAGCAGAGAGGGACAGGGGTGGGCAGATACGCAGTATTTT
V: TRBV7-3; D: .; J: TRBJ2-5; length: 14; size: .; CDR3: CASSPSWRQETQYF; DNA: TGTGCCAGCAGCCCCTCTTGGCGGCAAGAGACCCAGTACTTC
V: TRBV4-3; D: .; J: TRBJ1-1; length: 13; size: once; CDR3: CASSQGPGAEAFF; DNA: TGCGCCAGCAGCCAGGGCCCCGGGGCTGAAGCTTTCTTT
V: TRBV5-4; D: .; J: TRBJ2-3; length: 17; size: .; CDR3: CASSLGTSGGSADTQYF; DNA: TGTGCCAGCAGCTTGGGTACCTCGGGTGGCAGCGCAGATACGCAGTATTTT
V: TRBV27; D: TRBD2; J: TRBJ2-7; length: 17; size: once; CDR3: CASSFPSGSSSVYEQYF; DNA: TGTGCCAGCAGTTTTCCTAGCGGGAGTTCGTCCGTTTACGAGCAGTACTTC